The 11 T cell receptor beta chains listed next were all sequenced from one sample in a study of vaccination effects on CD4 cells after COVID-19. This table comes from immunoSEQ multiplex PCR, and its TCRdb copy is limited to in-frame clones, with some not included. The table has tens of thousands of clones, around 81% seen once. After expansion with viral peptide pools in the ViraFEST assay, antigen-specific CD4+ T cells were sequenced. It was after 10 days of culture that CD4+ T cells were isolated. Subjects were given two BNT162b2 or mRNA-1273 vaccine doses. For these receptors, no antigen is known. The sample was CD4+ T cells from PBMCs cultured with HCoV-229E spike peptides, taken after COVID-19 vaccination. The origin of the receptors is a human donor who received a COVID-19 vaccine.

The chain uses TRBV9 and TRBJ2-5; TRBD1 aligns across 8 bases. V was pared by 0 bases and J by 5 bases, with 6 bases of the junction left unmatched. This CDR3 is built from 15 residues. The germline V gene encodes CDR1 SGDLS and CDR2 YYNGEE. For the CDR3, the DNA is TGTGCCAGCAGCGTAGATTCAGGGGGCGGTGAGACCCAGTACTTC. Amino acids: CASSVDSGGGETQYF. The full variable domain, rest sourced from reference TRBV9 and TRBJ2-5, is DSGVTQTPKHLITATGQRVTLRCSPRSGDLSVYWYQQSLDQGLQFLIQYYNGEERAKGNILERFSAQQFPDLHSELNLSSLELGDSALYFCASSVDSGGGETQYFGPGTRLLVL.

This clone was seen just once. The chain couples TRBV7-9 to TRBJ2-2; D gene unclear. Germline loops: CDR1 SEHNR, CDR2 FQNEAQ (reference sequence). Trimming took off 3 bases at V and 4 bases at J, with 6 bases between the two ends. This CDR3 is built from 13 residues. CDR3 sequence: CASSFRGTGELFF. In DNA form, the CDR3 reads TGTGCCAGCAGCTTTCGTGGCACCGGGGAGCTGTTTTTT.

The sample holds one count of this clone. V usage is TRBV4-3 and J usage is TRBJ2-1; D unclear. Germline loops: CDR1 LGHNA, CDR2 YSLEER. CDR3 length: 13 amino acids. V dropped 4 bases and J dropped 3 bases, with 7 bases sitting between them. The CDR3 DNA is TGCGCCAGCAGCCGAAAAGGCTACAATGAGCAGTTCTTC. This translates into CASSRKGYNEQFF.

The chain recombines TRBV5-1 with TRBJ1-1, with a weak D call TRBD1 (6 bases). V was shortened by 2 bases and J by 6 bases, with 20 bases between the two germline ends. In germline, CDR1 is SGHRS, CDR2 YFSETQ. The CDR3 sequence is 16 residues long. CDR3 in DNA: TGCGCCAGCAGCTTTAACGACAGGTCTTTAAGGGCTGAAGCTTTCTTT. It is translated as CASSFNDRSLRAEAFF.

V gene TRBV14 combines with J gene TRBJ1-2; TRBD1 is a possible D gene (6 bases). Germline V gene sequence: CDR1 SGHDN, CDR2 FVKESK. Trimming removed 1 base from V and 6 bases from J, with 18 bases in between. The CDR3 contains 16 residues. The CDR3: CASSQGGLGAIDGYTF. CDR3 nucleotide sequence: TGTGCCAGCAGCCAAGGAGGTCTGGGGGCTATCGATGGCTACACCTTC.

V usage is TRBV7-2 and J usage is TRBJ1-1; D call uncertain. This CDR3 comprises 14 residues. Germline V lookup: CDR1 SGHTA, CDR2 FQGNSA. Deletions cut 5 bases from V and 5 bases from J, with 15 bases between. CDR3 coding DNA: TGTGCCAGCAGCCATATTCGCCAGAGGACTGAAGCTTTCTTT. The encoded protein is CASSHIRQRTEAFF.

The chain couples TRBV12-5 to TRBJ2-1; D gene ambiguous. V dropped 3 bases and J dropped 8 bases, with 14 bases sitting between them. CDR1 LGHNT and CDR2 FRNRAP come from the germline V gene. The CDR3 is 14 residues long. CDR3 coding DNA: TGTGCTAGTGGTTTTGGAGATATCAGTCATGAGCAGTTCTTC. Protein product: CASGFGDISHEQFF.

The rearrangement links TRBV7-8 to TRBJ2-1, with 10 bases lining up with TRBD2. Per the germline V gene, CDR1 is SGHVS and CDR2 is FQNEAQ. CDR3 length: 15 residues. Trimming removed 8 bases from V and 4 bases from J; junction bases left unmatched: 8. DNA for the CDR3: TGTGCCAGCCAATTTAGCGGGGGGATATACAATGAGCAGTTCTTC. This gives the protein CASQFSGGIYNEQFF.

This rearrangement joins TRBV6-6 to TRBJ2-3; D possibly matches TRBD1 or TRBD2 (5 bases each). Germline CDR1 MNHNY, CDR2 SVGAGI (reference sequence). Between the trimmed V and J ends, which lost 6 bases and 3 bases, there was a span of 16 bases. The length of the CDR3 is 15 residues. As DNA, the CDR3 is TGTGCCAGCAGGACTACCGGGGCCGGGACAGATACGCAGTATTTT. It specifies CASRTTGAGTDTQYF.

This clone was recorded only once. V gene TRBV9 combines with J gene TRBJ2-1; 9 bases agree with TRBD1. This CDR3 has 16 amino acids. Looked up from germline, CDR1 is SGDLS and CDR2 is YYNGEE. J was trimmed by 7 bases and V by 3 bases; bases with no gene match: 11. The CDR3 protein is CASSAHGGQGWNEQFF. The CDR3 DNA follows: TGTGCCAGCAGCGCCCACGGGGGACAGGGCTGGAATGAGCAGTTCTTC.

This clone was recorded once. This chain joins TRBV5-4 and TRBJ1-6, with TRBD1 matching 11 bases. The CDR3 has 16 amino acids. J was trimmed by 6 bases and V by 4 bases; bases with no gene match: 6. CDR1 SGHNT and CDR2 YYREEE come from the germline V gene (reference sequence). The CDR3 reads CASSPIGTGGNSPLHF. In DNA form, the CDR3 reads TGTGCCAGCAGCCCAATCGGGACAGGGGGTAATTCACCCCTCCACTTT.